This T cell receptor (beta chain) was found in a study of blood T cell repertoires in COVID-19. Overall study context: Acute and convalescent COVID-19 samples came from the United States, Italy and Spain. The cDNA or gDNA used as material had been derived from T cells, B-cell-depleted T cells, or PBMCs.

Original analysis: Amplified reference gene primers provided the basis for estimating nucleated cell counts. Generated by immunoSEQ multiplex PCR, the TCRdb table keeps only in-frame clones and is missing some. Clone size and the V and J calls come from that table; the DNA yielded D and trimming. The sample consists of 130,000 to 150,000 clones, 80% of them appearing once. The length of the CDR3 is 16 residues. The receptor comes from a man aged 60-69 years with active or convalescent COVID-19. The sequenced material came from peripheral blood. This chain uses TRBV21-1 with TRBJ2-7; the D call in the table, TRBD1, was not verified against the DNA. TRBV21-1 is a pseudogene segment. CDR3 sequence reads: CASSPRGRTFAYEQYF. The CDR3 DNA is TGTGCCAGCAGCCCCAGAGGTAGGACATTCGCCTACGAGCAGTACTTC.